The 4 T cell receptor beta chains below come from one sample, sequenced in a study of cytomegalovirus exposure and HLA in healthy donors. The repertoire was sequenced with immunoSEQ multiplex PCR; TCRdb's copy has only in-frame clones and lacks some. The sample carries about 38,000 clones, 90% to 95% recorded once. What was sequenced was PBMCs. The receptors come from a man aged 18 to 30 in good health and CMV-seronegative.

V gene TRBV28 combines with J gene TRBJ2-6, with D possibly TRBD1 on 5 matching bases. In germline, CDR1 is MDHEN, CDR2 SYDVKM. V was shortened by 6 bases and J by 0 bases, with 6 bases between the two germline ends. The CDR3 loop spans 14 amino acids. The CDR3 region has the DNA TGTGCCAGCAGGGGGCGCTCTGGGGCCAACGTCCTGACTTTC. Translation gives CASRGRSGANVLTF.

The J gene is TRBJ2-3, the V gene TRBV13; 11 nucleotides align to TRBD2. J was trimmed by 11 bases and V by 6 bases; bases with no gene match: 13. The germline V gene encodes CDR1 PRHDT and CDR2 FYEKMQ (reference sequence). The length of the CDR3 is 15 residues. CDR3 coding DNA: TGTGCCAGCAGAGAAAGTCCGGGACTAGCGGAAAAGCAGTATTTT. Protein sequence: CASRESPGLAEKQYF. Filled out from reference TRBV13 and TRBJ2-3, the complete variable domain reads AAGVIQSPRHLIKEKRETATLKCYPIPRHDTVYWYQQGPGQDPQFLISFYEKMQSDKGSIPDRFSAQQFSDYHSELNMSSLELGDSALYFCASRESPGLAEKQYFGPGTRLTVL.

V is TRBV2 and J is TRBJ2-3; 8 bases are a match to TRBD1. V lost 6 bases and J lost 5; bases outside the gene matches: 7. The CDR3 has 14 amino acids. The germline V gene has CDR1 SNHLY and CDR2 FYNNEI. This chain's CDR3 is CASRGQVRQDTQYF. CDR3 in DNA: TGTGCCAGCAGGGGACAGGTACGGCAAGATACGCAGTATTTT.

This chain uses TRBV28 with TRBJ1-4; TRBD1 agrees at 7 bases. V trimming: 5 bases; J trimming: 2 bases; junction bases outside the gene matches: 2. This CDR3 spans 14 amino acids. From germline, CDR1 is MDHEN and CDR2 SYDVKM. The CDR3 reads CASSIQGTNEKLFF. In DNA, the CDR3 is TGTGCCAGCAGTATACAGGGGACTAATGAAAAACTGTTTTTT.